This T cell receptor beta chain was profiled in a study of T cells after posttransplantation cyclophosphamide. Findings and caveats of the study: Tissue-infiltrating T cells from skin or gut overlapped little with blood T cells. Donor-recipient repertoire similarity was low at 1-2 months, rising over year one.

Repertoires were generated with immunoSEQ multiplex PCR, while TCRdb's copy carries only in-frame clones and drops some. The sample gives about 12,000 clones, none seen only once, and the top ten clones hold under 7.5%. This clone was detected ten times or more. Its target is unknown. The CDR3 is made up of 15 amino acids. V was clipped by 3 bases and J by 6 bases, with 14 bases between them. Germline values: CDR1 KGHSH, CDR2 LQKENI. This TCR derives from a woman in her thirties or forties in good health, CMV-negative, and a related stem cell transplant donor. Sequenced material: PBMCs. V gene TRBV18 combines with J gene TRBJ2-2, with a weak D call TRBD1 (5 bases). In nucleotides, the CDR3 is TGTGCCAGCTCACCTTCAGGGTTTTTCGCCGGGGAGCTGTTTTTT. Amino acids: CASSPSGFFAGELFF.